The clone carrying this T cell receptor beta chain was detected only a few times. Antigen specificity is unknown. Averaging about 100 mL, one heparinised blood draw was given by each donor. This specimen comes from a study of beta chain features in type 1 diabetes. Study information: Across all samples, 100 million to 130 million sorted cells were examined. General study results and limits: The naive, central memory and Treg TCRB repertoires of patients appeared to be more similar to one another than those of healthy donors. Patients with type 1 diabetes carried fewer insertions and had more deletions at their VDJ junctions. People with Type 1 diabetes carried modestly yet significantly shorter TCRB CDR3s in all four CD4+ subsets.

Every isolated RNA sample was fully reverse transcribed, so sequencing captured expressed TCRB transcripts. The method was immunoSEQ multiplex PCR; TCRdb's version includes in-frame clones alone and lacks a portion of them. Seen here are around 160,000 clones, around 8.3% observed once, and the top ten hold around 0.5%. The CDR3 length is 12 residues. CDR1 MGHDK and CDR2 SYGVNS come from the germline V gene. J was trimmed by 6 bases and V by 10 bases; bases with no gene match: 6. The chain carries TRBV25-1 and TRBJ2-7; 10 bases line up with TRBD2. What was sequenced was central memory CD4+ T cells from blood. The sequence derives from a woman between 18 and 29 years old with type 1 diabetes. The CDR3 loop reads CATSSGRFEQYF. The CDR3 region has the DNA TGTGCCACAAGTAGCGGGAGGTTCGAGCAGTACTTC.